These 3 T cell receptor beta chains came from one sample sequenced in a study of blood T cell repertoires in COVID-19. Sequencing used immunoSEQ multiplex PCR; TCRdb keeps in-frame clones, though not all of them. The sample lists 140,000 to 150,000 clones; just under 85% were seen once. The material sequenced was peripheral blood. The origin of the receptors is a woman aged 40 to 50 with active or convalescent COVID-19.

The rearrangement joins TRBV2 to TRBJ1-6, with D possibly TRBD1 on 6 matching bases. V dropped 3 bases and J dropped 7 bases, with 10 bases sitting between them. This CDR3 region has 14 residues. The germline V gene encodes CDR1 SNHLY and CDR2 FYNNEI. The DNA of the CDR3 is TGTGCCAGCAGTGATGGACAGCGGAATTCACCCCTCCACTTT. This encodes CASSDGQRNSPLHF.

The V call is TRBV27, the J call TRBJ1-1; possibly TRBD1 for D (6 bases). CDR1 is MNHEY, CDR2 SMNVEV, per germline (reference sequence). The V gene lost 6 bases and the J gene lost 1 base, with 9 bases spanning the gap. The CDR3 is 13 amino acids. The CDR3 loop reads CASSRRGNTEAFF. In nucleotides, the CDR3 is TGTGCCAGCAGCCGCAGGGGGAACACTGAAGCTTTCTTT.

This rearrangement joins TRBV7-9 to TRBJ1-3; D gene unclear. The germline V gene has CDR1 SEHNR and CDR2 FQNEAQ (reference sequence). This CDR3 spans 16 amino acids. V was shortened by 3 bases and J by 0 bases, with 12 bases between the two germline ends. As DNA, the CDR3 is TGTGCCAGCAGCTTGGCGTTGGGCAGCTCTGGAAACACCATATATTTT. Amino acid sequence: CASSLALGSSGNTIYF.